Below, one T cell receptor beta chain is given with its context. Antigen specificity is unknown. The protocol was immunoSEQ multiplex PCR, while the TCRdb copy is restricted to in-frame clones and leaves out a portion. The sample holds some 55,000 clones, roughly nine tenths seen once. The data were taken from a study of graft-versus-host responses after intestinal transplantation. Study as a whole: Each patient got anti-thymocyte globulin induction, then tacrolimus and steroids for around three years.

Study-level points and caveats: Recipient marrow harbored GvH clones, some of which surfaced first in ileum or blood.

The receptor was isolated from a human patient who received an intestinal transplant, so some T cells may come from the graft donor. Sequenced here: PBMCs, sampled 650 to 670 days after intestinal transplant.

The DNA of the CDR3 is TGTGCCAGCAGTTACTCGGTTTATGATTCCTACGAGCAGTACTTC. It is translated as CASSYSVYDSYEQYF. The chain links TRBV6-6 to TRBJ2-7; D not resolved. V lost 0 bases, J lost 1 base, and 10 bases lay in between. Per germline, CDR1 MNHNY and CDR2 SVGAGI (reference sequence). The CDR3 extends over 15 amino acids.